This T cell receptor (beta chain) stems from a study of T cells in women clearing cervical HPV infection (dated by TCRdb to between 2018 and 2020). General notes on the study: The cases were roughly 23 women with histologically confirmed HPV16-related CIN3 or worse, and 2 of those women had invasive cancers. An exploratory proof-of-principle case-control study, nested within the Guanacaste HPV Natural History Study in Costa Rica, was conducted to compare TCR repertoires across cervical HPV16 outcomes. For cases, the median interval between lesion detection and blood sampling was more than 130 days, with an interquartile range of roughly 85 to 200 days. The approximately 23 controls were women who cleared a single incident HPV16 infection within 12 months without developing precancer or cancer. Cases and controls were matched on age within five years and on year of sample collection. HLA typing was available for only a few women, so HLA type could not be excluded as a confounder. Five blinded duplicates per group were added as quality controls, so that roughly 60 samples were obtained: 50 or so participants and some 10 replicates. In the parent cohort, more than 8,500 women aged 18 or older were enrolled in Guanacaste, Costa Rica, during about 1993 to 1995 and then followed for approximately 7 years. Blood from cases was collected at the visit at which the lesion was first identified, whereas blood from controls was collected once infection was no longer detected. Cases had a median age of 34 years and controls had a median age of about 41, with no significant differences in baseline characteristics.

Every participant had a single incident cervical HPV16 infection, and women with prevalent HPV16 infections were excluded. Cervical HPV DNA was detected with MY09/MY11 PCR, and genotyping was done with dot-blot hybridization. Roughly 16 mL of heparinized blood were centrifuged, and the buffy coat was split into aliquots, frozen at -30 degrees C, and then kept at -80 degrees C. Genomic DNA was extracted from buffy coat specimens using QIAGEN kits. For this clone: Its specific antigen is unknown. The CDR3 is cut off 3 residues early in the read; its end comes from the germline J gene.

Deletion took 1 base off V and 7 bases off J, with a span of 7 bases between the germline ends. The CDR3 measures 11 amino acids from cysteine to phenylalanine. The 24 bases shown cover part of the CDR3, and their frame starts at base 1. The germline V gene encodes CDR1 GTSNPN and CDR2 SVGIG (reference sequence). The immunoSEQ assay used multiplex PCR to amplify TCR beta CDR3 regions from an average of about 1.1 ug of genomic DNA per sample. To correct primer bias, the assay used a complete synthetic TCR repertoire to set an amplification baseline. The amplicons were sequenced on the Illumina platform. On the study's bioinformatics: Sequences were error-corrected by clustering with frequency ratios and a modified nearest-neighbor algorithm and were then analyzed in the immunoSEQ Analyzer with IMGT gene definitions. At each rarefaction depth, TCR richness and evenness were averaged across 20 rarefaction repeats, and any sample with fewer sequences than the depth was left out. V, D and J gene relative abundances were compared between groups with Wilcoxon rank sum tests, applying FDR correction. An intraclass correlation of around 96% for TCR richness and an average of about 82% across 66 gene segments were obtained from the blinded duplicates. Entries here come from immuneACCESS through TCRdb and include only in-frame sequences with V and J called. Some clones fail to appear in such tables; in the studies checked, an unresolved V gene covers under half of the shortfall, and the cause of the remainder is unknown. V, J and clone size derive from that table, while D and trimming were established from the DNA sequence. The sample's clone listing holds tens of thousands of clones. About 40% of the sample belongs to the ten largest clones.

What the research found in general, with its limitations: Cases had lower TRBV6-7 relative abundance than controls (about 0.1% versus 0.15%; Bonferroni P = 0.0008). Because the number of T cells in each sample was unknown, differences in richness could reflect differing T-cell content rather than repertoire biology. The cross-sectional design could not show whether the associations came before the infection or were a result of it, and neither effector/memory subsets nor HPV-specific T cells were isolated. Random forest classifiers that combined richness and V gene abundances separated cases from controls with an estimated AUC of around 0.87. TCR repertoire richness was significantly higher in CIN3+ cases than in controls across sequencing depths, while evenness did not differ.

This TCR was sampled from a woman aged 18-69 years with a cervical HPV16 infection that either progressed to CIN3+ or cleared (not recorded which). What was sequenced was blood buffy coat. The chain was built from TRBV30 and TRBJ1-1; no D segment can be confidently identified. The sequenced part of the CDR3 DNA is TGTGCCTGGAGTGGAAGCGATGAA. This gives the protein CAWSGSDE. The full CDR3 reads CAWSGSDEAFF.